This is a list of T cell receptor beta chains from one sample in a study of tumor-infiltrating lymphocytes in localized non-small cell lung cancer. Assay used: immunoSEQ multiplex PCR; TCRdb lists only in-frame clones, some missing. In the table there are under 25,000 clones, around 62% of which are singletons. Sequencing used lung tumor tissue. The receptors were sampled from a human donor with non-small cell lung cancer. Each CDR3 is given with its conserved first and last residue. The D gene is left open where the match is weak.

TRBD1 TRBJ2-7 13 TRBV6-1 CASIGTGVYEQYF
. TRBJ2-2 15 TRBV28 CASTPRRFNTGELFF
. TRBJ2-5 16 TRBV7-9 CASSSPRGRREETQYF
TRBD2 TRBJ2-7 15 TRBV4-1 CASKAGLANSYEQYF
. TRBJ2-7 14 TRBV15 CATSRGGSSYEQYF
. TRBJ2-1 14 TRBV5-1 CATSRIGSYNEQFF
. TRBJ1-1 13 TRBV5-1 CASSLQGYTEAFF
. TRBJ2-7 14 TRBV7-2 CASSSPRDTYEQYF
. TRBJ1-4 13 TRBV2 CASMGGLTPKLFF
TRBD1 TRBJ1-5 14 TRBV5-5 CASSLGQGDQPQHF
. TRBJ1-2 13 TRBV6-5 CASSPGADYGYTF
TRBD1 TRBJ2-2 15 TRBV12-5 CASGKDRVRGGELFF
. TRBJ1-2 15 TRBV11-2 CASSLATGGLYGYTF
TRBD1 TRBJ1-2 13 TRBV12-5 CASAGQGGYGYTF
. TRBJ1-1 16 TRBV28 CASSLSAGGSNTEAFF
. TRBJ2-7 13 TRBV5-1 CASARDPAYEQYF
TRBD1 TRBJ2-7 12 TRBV13 CASSLTGGEQYF